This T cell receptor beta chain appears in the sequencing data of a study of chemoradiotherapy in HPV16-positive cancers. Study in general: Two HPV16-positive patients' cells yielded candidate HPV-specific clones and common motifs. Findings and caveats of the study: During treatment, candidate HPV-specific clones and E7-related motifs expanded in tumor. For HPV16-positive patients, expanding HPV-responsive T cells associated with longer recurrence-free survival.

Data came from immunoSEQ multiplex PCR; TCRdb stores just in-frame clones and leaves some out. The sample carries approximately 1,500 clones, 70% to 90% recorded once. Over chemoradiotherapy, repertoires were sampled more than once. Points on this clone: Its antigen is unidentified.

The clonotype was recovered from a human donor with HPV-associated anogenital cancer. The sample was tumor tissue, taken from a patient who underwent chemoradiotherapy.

The CDR3 reads CASSQDRAAQYEQYF. CDR3 in DNA: TGCGCCAGCAGCCAAGATAGGGCGGCGCAGTACGAGCAGTACTTC. The chain has TRBV4-1 and TRBJ2-7; D not certain. The ends were cut back, 0 bases at V and 4 bases at J, with 13 bases in the middle. Germline V gives CDR1 MGHRA, CDR2 YSYEKL. The CDR3 is 15 residues long.